This T cell receptor (beta chain) was observed in a study of technical replicates of blood from a few donors. V gave up 5 bases and J gave up 1 base, with 12 bases separating them. This CDR3 comprises 15 residues. Germline V gene sequence: CDR1 SGHTA, CDR2 FQGNSA. Clones were read by immunoSEQ multiplex PCR, and TCRdb kept only the in-frame ones, dropping some. The sample includes 80,000 or so clones, around 95% of them seen just once. J is TRBJ1-5 and V is TRBV7-2; D perhaps matches TRBD1 (5 bases). The sample consisted of T cells isolated from PBMCs. This receptor was obtained from a human donor in good health. CDR3: CASSEYRNSNQPQHF. CDR3 in DNA: TGTGCCAGCAGCGAATACAGGAACAGCAATCAGCCCCAGCATTTT.